Below are 32 T cell receptor beta chains sequenced from a single sample in a study of blood T cell repertoires in COVID-19 (dated by TCRdb to about 2020). To prepare the library, the immunoSEQ multiplex PCR assay was applied. Not all clones reach the TCRdb copy of this immuneACCESS table, which keeps in-frame sequences only. Checked studies attribute under half of the gap to unresolved V genes and leave the rest unexplained. The table for this sample lists under 250,000 clones; roughly 80% of them were counted only once. Of the sample, approximately 1.2% is held by the ten largest clones. The sample comprised PBMCs or T cells enriched from blood (not recorded which). These receptors were obtained from a woman in her thirties or forties with acute COVID-19.

The rearrangement joins TRBV19 to TRBJ1-2; D is uncertain. The CDR3 spans 15 residues. The V gene's germline CDR1 is LNHDA and CDR2 SQIVND (reference sequence). V lost 5 bases and J lost 3, with 16 bases in between. CDR3 in amino acids: CASSGVTGGYYGYTF. The DNA for the CDR3 is TGTGCCAGTAGTGGGGTAACTGGAGGGTACTATGGCTACACCTTC.

This clone has just one count. This chain connects TRBV7-9 to TRBJ1-4, with 7 bases matching TRBD1. Per germline, CDR1 SEHNR and CDR2 FQNEAQ (reference sequence). Trimming at V came to 5 bases and at J to 0 bases, leaving 6 bases not matched to a gene. This CDR3 spans 16 amino acids. CDR3 coding DNA: TGTGCCAGCAGCCGGGGACAGATTGCAACTAATGAAAAACTGTTTTTT. Protein product: CASSRGQIATNEKLFF.

This clone was found once. The chain carries TRBV7-8 and TRBJ1-6; no definite D call. V gave up 2 bases and J gave up 15 bases, with 11 bases separating them. The germline V gene encodes CDR1 SGHVS and CDR2 FQNEAQ. The CDR3 extends over 12 amino acids. CDR3 protein: CASSLSPRGLHF. CDR3 nucleotide sequence: TGTGCCAGCAGCTTAAGTCCAAGAGGCCTCCACTTT.

This clone was recorded once. Here the CDR3 reads CASTLRGNYGYTF. The CDR3 DNA follows: TGTGCCAGCACCCTAAGGGGAAACTATGGCTACACCTTC. This sequence joins TRBV12-3 or TRBV12-4 and TRBJ1-2, with D perhaps TRBD1 (5 bases). The CDR3 loop spans 13 amino acids. V lost 7 bases and J lost 2, with 11 bases in between.

This rearrangement joins TRBV11-3 to TRBJ2-2; TRBD2 agrees at 8 bases. After removal of 5 bases from V and 6 bases from J, the junction contained 11 bases not matched to a gene. CDR3 size: 16 residues. Germline V gene sequence: CDR1 SGHNT, CDR2 YENEEA. CDR3 nucleotide sequence: TGTGCCAGCAGCCCTGGGGGACTAGGCTTTGCCGGGGAGCTGTTTTTT. It codes for CASSPGGLGFAGELFF.

The chain has TRBV5-1 and TRBJ2-1, with D unresolved. The V gene lost 3 bases and the J gene lost 7 bases, with 5 bases spanning the gap. This CDR3 region has 11 residues. Looked up from germline, CDR1 is SGHRS and CDR2 is YFSETQ. The CDR3 nucleotides are TGCGCCAGCAGCTCTCTTAATGAGCAGTTCTTC. This sequence encodes CASSSLNEQFF.

This clone was seen a few times. The chain carries TRBV7-2 and TRBJ1-4; TRBD1 might be the D (5 bases). The CDR3 length is 14 residues. The V and J ends lost 5 bases and 5 bases respectively, with 12 bases between them. Germline values: CDR1 SGHTA, CDR2 FQGNSA. CDR3 sequence (DNA): TGTGCCAGCAGCCGCAGGGTCGGGAATGAAAAACTGTTTTTT. This translates into CASSRRVGNEKLFF.

The V and J genes are TRBV7-2 and TRBJ1-1; D may be TRBD1 (6 bases). This CDR3 spans 13 amino acids. In germline, CDR1 is SGHTA, CDR2 FQGNSA. Trimming left V 6 bases short and J 8 bases short, with 16 bases between. The CDR3 region is CASRPGQTKEAFF. DNA of the CDR3: TGTGCCAGCAGACCCGGACAGACTAAGGAAGCTTTCTTT. Together with reference TRBV7-2 and TRBJ1-1, the CDR3 gives the full variable domain: GAGVSQSPSNKVTEKGKDVELRCDPISGHTALYWYRQSLGQGLEFLIYFQGNSAPDKSGLPSDRFSAERTGGSVSTLTIQRTQQEDSAVYLCASRPGQTKEAFFGQGTRLTVV.

The rearrangement joins TRBV27 to TRBJ1-2, with D unclear. Trimming took 3 bases from V and 8 from J, leaving 16 bases between them. Germline V CDR1 and CDR2: MNHEY, SMNVEV (reference sequence). The CDR3 is 14 amino acids. CDR3 sequence reads: CASSFLGGLDGYTF. Written as DNA, the CDR3 is TGTGCCAGCAGTTTTCTGGGAGGACTCGACGGCTACACCTTC.

This clone was counted only a few times. This rearrangement joins TRBV7-9 to TRBJ1-1; no clear D gene. The CDR3 runs 12 residues. V was cut by 5 bases and J by 7 bases, with 11 bases left in between. CDR1 is SEHNR and CDR2 is FQNEAQ in the germline V gene (reference sequence). CDR3 bases: TGTGCCAGCAGCCTCTTGCGCCTTGAAGCTTTCTTT. Protein sequence: CASSLLRLEAFF.

The J gene is TRBJ1-2, the V gene TRBV19; maybe TRBD1 (5 bases). Between the trimmed V and J ends, which lost 0 bases and 0 bases, there was a span of 8 bases. The CDR3 length is 15 residues. Germline V gene sequence: CDR1 LNHDA, CDR2 SQIVND (reference sequence). CDR3 sequence: CASSIETRANYGYTF. DNA for the CDR3: TGTGCCAGTAGTATAGAAACCAGGGCTAACTATGGCTACACCTTC.

V gene TRBV9 combines with J gene TRBJ1-4; 10 positions agree with TRBD1. V lost 4 bases, J lost 0 bases, and 6 bases stayed unmatched. Germline CDR1 is SGDLS and CDR2 is YYNGEE. The CDR3 contains 17 residues. The DNA of the CDR3 is TGTGCCAGCAGCTCCCGACAGGGGGCGTCAACTAATGAAAAACTGTTTTTT. It encodes CASSSRQGASTNEKLFF.

The V and J genes are TRBV3-1 (or the pseudogene TRBV3-2) and TRBJ2-4, with 13 bases that match TRBD2. The germline V gene has CDR1 LGHDT and CDR2 YNNKEL (reference sequence). V shed 5 bases and J 4 bases; nucleotides not matched to a gene: 14. The CDR3 has 19 amino acids. Here the CDR3 reads CASSEQTFGLAGVKNIQYF. The CDR3 coding sequence is TGTGCCAGCAGCGAACAGACTTTCGGACTAGCGGGAGTGAAAAACATTCAGTACTTC.

In the case of this clone: The same CDR3 is also encoded by other DNA sequences in this sample. The chain recombines TRBV3-1 (or the pseudogene TRBV3-2) with TRBJ1-2; D not certain. The V end was cut by 1 base, the J end by 5 bases, with 8 bases between. The CDR3 extends over 13 amino acids. Germline V gives CDR1 LGHDT, CDR2 YNNKEL (reference sequence). Written as DNA, the CDR3 is TGTGCCAGCAGCCAAGCTGGAGGATATGGCTACACCTTC. Its protein product is CASSQAGGYGYTF.

This sequence joins TRBV18 and TRBJ2-7; 9 bases agree with TRBD2. The CDR3 has 14 residues. Trimming took 3 bases from V and 5 from J; bases not matched to a gene: 5. Germline V CDR1 and CDR2: KGHSH, LQKENI. In DNA, the CDR3 is TGTGCCAGCTCACCCAGCGGGAGGTTCCACGAGCAGTACTTC. Its translation is CASSPSGRFHEQYF. Supplemented by reference TRBV18 and TRBJ2-7, the full variable domain reads NAGVMQNPRHLVRRRGQEARLRCSPMKGHSHVYWYRQLPEEGLKFMVYLQKENIIDESGMPKERFSAEFPKEGPSILRIQQVVRGDSAAYFCASSPSGRFHEQYFGPGTRLTVT.

The chain employs TRBV28 and TRBJ2-1; a weak D match, TRBD2 (5 bases). There are 13 residues in the CDR3. Germline V gene data show CDR1 as MDHEN and CDR2 as SYDVKM. V lost 4 bases to trimming and J lost 14 bases, with 18 bases between them. The CDR3 here is CASSSPISGFEFF. In DNA, the CDR3 is TGTGCCAGCAGTTCCCCCATCTCGGGGTTCGAGTTCTTC.

The CDR3 DNA reads as TGTGCCAGCAGCTCATTGACTTTTAGCGGGGGGGCTCGAGGCGACGAGCAGTACTTC. The encoded protein is CASSSLTFSGGARGDEQYF. The chain recombines TRBV7-2 with TRBJ2-7; 11 positions agree with TRBD2. The length of the CDR3 is 19 residues. Germline CDR1 reads SGHTA; CDR2 reads FQGNSA. The trim removed 4 bases at V and 5 bases at J, leaving 19 bases unmatched.

This clone was observed once. CDR3 sequence reads: CASSPGLGLAYEQYF. Here the CDR3 DNA reads TGTGCCAGCAGCCCAGGACTGGGACTGGCCTACGAGCAGTACTTC. J is TRBJ2-7 and V is TRBV7-2; TRBD2 is a possible D gene (6 bases). V lost 5 bases and J lost 2, with 16 bases in between. The germline gives CDR1 SGHTA, CDR2 FQGNSA. This CDR3 is 15 amino acids long.

The chain carries TRBV4-2 and TRBJ1-6; tentative D call: TRBD1 (6 bases). The CDR3 runs 17 residues. Per the germline V gene, CDR1 is LGHNA and CDR2 is YNFKEQ. Trimming cost V 0 bases and J 7 bases, with 16 bases left between them. Here the CDR3 reads CASSQDWMGQRNSPLHF. The CDR3 region has the DNA TGTGCCAGCAGCCAAGATTGGATGGGACAAAGAAATTCACCCCTCCACTTT.

The chain employs TRBV7-9 and TRBJ2-3; TRBD2 matches at 11 bases. With 5 bases clipped from V and 4 bases from J, the junction kept 8 bases outside the gene matches. The CDR3 has 16 residues. Germline values: CDR1 SEHNR, CDR2 FQNEAQ (reference sequence). Here the CDR3 reads CASSGSSGRIPDTQYF. The DNA of the CDR3 is TGTGCCAGCAGCGGATCTAGCGGGAGGATCCCAGATACGCAGTATTTT.

This chain connects TRBV24-1 to TRBJ1-2; 7 bases are a match to TRBD1. Germline loops: CDR1 KGHDR, CDR2 SFDVKD. Trimming at V came to 4 bases and at J to 7 bases, leaving 17 bases not matched to a gene. The CDR3 is 17 residues long. CDR3 sequence reads: CATSDPHPGTATGGYTF. CDR3 DNA: TGTGCCACCAGTGACCCACACCCGGGGACAGCCACGGGTGGCTACACCTTC.

The chain employs TRBV27 and TRBJ1-2; D is perhaps TRBD1 (5 bases). The CDR3 extends over 15 amino acids. The V end was cut by 6 bases, the J end by 4 bases, with 18 bases between. CDR1 is MNHEY, CDR2 SMNVEV, per germline (reference sequence). CDR3 residues: CASRAGQGTFYGYTF. In DNA, the CDR3 is TGTGCCAGCAGGGCCGGACAAGGCACCTTCTATGGCTACACCTTC.

The chain recombines TRBV4-3 with TRBJ2-3, with 11 bases aligning to TRBD1. The CDR3 has 15 residues. From germline, CDR1 is LGHNA and CDR2 YSLEER. Trimming at V came to 2 bases and at J to 4 bases, leaving 2 bases not matched to a gene. The CDR3 nucleotides are TGCGCCAGCAGCCAAAGGACAGGGGGCGCAGATACGCAGTATTTT. It is translated as CASSQRTGGADTQYF.

This clone has only one observation. This chain connects TRBV7-6 to TRBJ2-3; 8 positions agree with TRBD1. There are 17 residues in the CDR3. Per germline, CDR1 SGHVS and CDR2 FNYEAQ. Losses at the gene ends were 1 base for V and 0 bases for J; bases not matched to a gene: 6. This chain's CDR3 is CASSLGRQGTSTDTQYF. The DNA for the CDR3 is TGTGCCAGCAGCTTAGGAAGACAGGGGACTAGCACAGATACGCAGTATTTT.

This rearrangement joins TRBV3-1 (or the pseudogene TRBV3-2) to TRBJ2-2; no clear D gene. From germline, CDR1 is LGHDT and CDR2 YNNKEL (reference sequence). With 1 base removed from V and 5 bases from J, the gap between germline ends came to 8 bases. CDR3 size: 14 residues. CDR3: CASSQAVQTGELFF. CDR3 DNA sequence: TGTGCCAGCAGCCAAGCGGTCCAAACCGGGGAGCTGTTTTTT.

This chain uses TRBV5-1 with TRBJ1-2; D is unresolved. CDR1 and CDR2 from the germline V gene are SGHRS and YFSETQ. V lost 0 bases and J 4 bases, leaving 16 bases between the germline ends. This CDR3 region has 16 residues. CDR3 sequence (DNA): TGCGCCAGCAGCTTGGGTCAAGAAAGGAGCGGCTATGGCTACACCTTC. It codes for CASSLGQERSGYGYTF.

The chain joins TRBV6-5 to TRBJ1-2, with D possibly being TRBD1 (6 bases). The germline CDR1 and CDR2 sequences are MNHEY and SVGAGI. CDR3 size: 13 residues. V lost 7 bases, J lost 4 bases, and 13 bases lay in between. The CDR3 bases are TGTGCCAGCACCGAACAGGGTGGCTATGGCTACACCTTC. It translates to CASTEQGGYGYTF.

The gene calls are TRBV11-2 and TRBJ1-6, with 7 nucleotides matching TRBD1. V lost 5 bases to trimming and J lost 5 bases; unmatched junction nucleotides: 6. The CDR3 covers 15 residues. Germline V gene data show CDR1 as SGHAT and CDR2 as FQNNGV. CDR3: CASSVRTGDNSPLHF. In DNA, the CDR3 is TGTGCCAGCAGCGTCCGAACAGGGGATAATTCACCCCTCCACTTT.

This clone was picked up a small number of times. The chain uses TRBV27 and TRBJ2-7, with 12 bases lining up with TRBD2. The germline CDR1 and CDR2 sequences are MNHEY and SMNVEV (reference sequence). Trimming cost V 7 bases and J 5 bases; bases outside gene matches: 9. This CDR3 comprises 15 residues. The CDR3 here is CASTRLAGVLNEQYF. DNA for the CDR3: TGTGCCAGCACTCGACTAGCGGGAGTCCTGAACGAGCAGTACTTC.

Note on this clone: Other nucleotide sequences in the sample specify the same CDR3. The genes are TRBV12-3 or TRBV12-4 and TRBJ2-7; D unclear. The V end lost 3 bases, the J end lost 3 bases, and 3 bases lay between the germline ends. The CDR3 has 11 residues. The CDR3 DNA is TGTGCCAGCAGTTTCGGCTACGAGCAGTACTTC. Its protein product is CASSFGYEQYF.

This clone has a handful of counts. The chain couples TRBV28 to TRBJ1-6; D call uncertain. The CDR3 extends over 18 amino acids. Germline loops: CDR1 MDHEN, CDR2 SYDVKM. V shed 1 base and J shed 0 bases, with 13 bases lying between them. For the CDR3, the DNA is TGTGCCAGCAGTTTATTTGTACGGGGTAGCTCCTATAATTCACCCCTCCACTTT. Its protein is CASSLFVRGSSYNSPLHF.

CDR3: CASTPAGVITDTQYF. The CDR3 region has the DNA TGCGCCTCGACTCCTGCGGGGGTGATAACAGATACGCAGTATTTT. V usage is TRBV10-2 and J usage is TRBJ2-3; 7 nucleotides match TRBD2. The CDR3 has 15 amino acids. Germline V gene lookup returns CDR1 WSHSY and CDR2 SAAADI. With V trimmed by 11 bases and J by 3 bases, 14 bases remained unmatched.